This T cell receptor (beta chain) was found in a study of blood T cell repertoires in COVID-19 (dated by TCRdb to the early 2020s). Regarding the complete study: Samples covering the acute and convalescent phases of COVID-19 were provided by collaborators in the United States, Italy and Spain. The prospective study material was composed of cDNA or gDNA derived from T cells, B-cell-depleted T cells, or PBMCs. Subjects who had been exposed to COVID-19, were actively infected with it, or had recovered from it provided the deeply sampled blood TCRbeta repertoires that made up the dataset. A freely available public database, intended as a resource for researchers studying the immune response to SARS-CoV-2, is where the repertoires were released. The samples were drawn from the first 160 participants of the ongoing ImmuneRACE study and from 950 to 1,500 subjects provided by 6 global collaborators. Nearly every sample came with metadata listing a de-identified subject ID, COVID-19 status, age in years and sex. HLA class I and class II types, where available, came from metadata supplied by the sample provider rather than from assay-based typing. Points the paper makes about the study in general: Clinical and demographic metadata were provided uncurated, with the amount varying by source and participant.

TCRbeta CDR3 regions were amplified from genomic DNA by means of the immunoSEQ Assay, a bias-controlled multiplex PCR. Per the source publication's procedure: The number of nucleated cells in each sample was estimated by amplification of reference gene primers within the assay. Sequence reads were collapsed and filtered to measure the absolute abundance of every unique TCRbeta CDR3 rearrangement. Productive Simpson clonality was computed per sample as the square root of Simpson's diversity index over productive rearrangements. Here the immuneACCESS table is served through TCRdb, limited to in-frame sequences with V and J called. Missing clones are a known gap in these copies; in checked studies unresolved V genes cover under half, and the rest lacks a known reason. That table gives V, J and clone size, and the DNA gave D and trimming. In all, the sample holds about 71,000 clones, and approximately 90% of those were seen once. The ten largest account for 5% to 5.5% of the sample.

The CDR3 runs 16 amino acids, cysteine and phenylalanine included. This entry keeps only the CDR3 DNA: 48 bases, framed from base 1. V lost 0 bases and J lost 7 bases, and the count of bases not matched to a germline gene is 6. Based on the germline V gene, the CDR1 and CDR2 sequences are MGHRA and YSYEKL. Collaborating institutions collected whole blood in K2EDTA tubes following their own protocols. For TCRbeta analysis, collaborator samples were shipped as frozen whole blood, as isolated PBMCs, or as DNA extracted from either sample type. A note on this clone: There is no known antigen for this receptor. No clone much larger than this one lies a single base away; base qualities are absent.

Sequenced: peripheral blood. This TCR was recovered from a woman between 18 and 30 years old with acute or convalescent COVID-19. The rearrangement joined TRBV4-1 to TRBJ2-1; the junction holds 10 bases that match TRBD2. This receptor has the CDR3 CASSQEKRGGLNEQFF. DNA sequence: TGCGCCAGCAGCCAAGAGAAGCGGGGGGGCCTTAATGAGCAGTTCTTC.